A selection of T cell receptor beta chains follows, all from one sample in a study of cytomegalovirus exposure and HLA in healthy donors. TCRdb's table, derived via immunoSEQ multiplex PCR, lists solely in-frame clones and lacks some. This table holds under 150,000 clones, roughly 80% found once. Sequences were obtained from PBMCs. Every receptor here comes from a girl aged 2-10 years in good health and CMV-seronegative. Each CDR3 is given with its conserved first and last residue. The D gene is left open where the match is weak. Clone size is not always given. Where it is, it says once, few, many or a class for expanded clones.

abundance: -
v_gene: TRBV18
d_gene: -
j_gene: TRBJ2-7
CDR3nt: TGTGCCAGCTCACCATCGGGGGGCGGGTACGAGCAGTACTTC
CDR3aa: CASSPSGGGYEQYF

abundance: -
v_gene: TRBV2
d_gene: -
j_gene: TRBJ1-2
CDR3nt: TGTGCCAGCAGTGAGTCGGTCAGGGTCCATGGCTACACCTTC
CDR3aa: CASSESVRVHGYTF

abundance: -
v_gene: TRBV29-1
d_gene: TRBD1
j_gene: TRBJ1-5
CDR3nt: TGCAGCGTTGGCGACAGGGACCCCGGGGGACAGCCCCAGCATTTT
CDR3aa: CSVGDRDPGGQPQHF

abundance: -
v_gene: TRBV5-1
d_gene: -
j_gene: TRBJ2-7
CDR3nt: TGCGCCAGCAGCAGGGACTCAACAAACTACGAGCAGTACTTC
CDR3aa: CASSRDSTNYEQYF

abundance: few
v_gene: TRBV28
d_gene: -
j_gene: TRBJ1-1
CDR3nt: TGTGCCAGCAGTCCCCTACAGGGAGTTGCTGAAGCTTTCTTT
CDR3aa: CASSPLQGVAEAFF

abundance: -
v_gene: TRBV4-1
d_gene: -
j_gene: TRBJ2-1
CDR3nt: TGCGCCAGCAGCCAAGAATCCTTCAGCTCCTACAATGAGCAGTTCTTC
CDR3aa: CASSQESFSSYNEQFF

abundance: few
v_gene: TRBV5-1
d_gene: -
j_gene: TRBJ1-2
CDR3nt: TGCGCCAGCAGTCCGATCGGGGACTATGGCTACACCTTC
CDR3aa: CASSPIGDYGYTF

abundance: -
v_gene: TRBV19
d_gene: TRBD2
j_gene: TRBJ2-1
CDR3nt: TGTGCCAGTGCCCCGGGGGGGCCCTACAATGAGCAGTTCTTC
CDR3aa: CASAPGGPYNEQFF

abundance: many
v_gene: TRBV19
d_gene: -
j_gene: TRBJ2-1
CDR3nt: TGTGCCAGTGCGGACTACCCAGTCAACTACAATGAGCAGTTCTTC
CDR3aa: CASADYPVNYNEQFF

abundance: -
v_gene: TRBV30
d_gene: -
j_gene: TRBJ2-7
CDR3nt: TGTGCCTGGAGTGTACTTGAGTCCAGGGACGAGCAGTACTTC
CDR3aa: CAWSVLESRDEQYF

abundance: -
v_gene: TRBV10-2
d_gene: -
j_gene: TRBJ1-5
CDR3nt: TGCGCCAGCGGAAAGTTTGGTCGGAGCGATAGCAATCAGCCCCAGCATTTT
CDR3aa: CASGKFGRSDSNQPQHF

abundance: -
v_gene: TRBV6-6
d_gene: TRBD1
j_gene: TRBJ1-2
CDR3nt: TGTGCCAGCAGTCAGACATCGACAGGGTACTATGGCTACACCTTC
CDR3aa: CASSQTSTGYYGYTF

abundance: -
v_gene: TRBV27
d_gene: TRBD2
j_gene: TRBJ2-1
CDR3nt: TGTGCCAGCAGTTCGGGACTAGCGGGAGTTAAGAATGAGCAGTTCTTC
CDR3aa: CASSSGLAGVKNEQFF

abundance: -
v_gene: TRBV11-2
d_gene: -
j_gene: TRBJ1-2
CDR3nt: TGTGCCAGCAGCTTAATTGCGGGGAATGGCTACACCTTC
CDR3aa: CASSLIAGNGYTF

abundance: -
v_gene: TRBV30
d_gene: -
j_gene: TRBJ2-3
CDR3nt: TGTGCCTGGCGCAGGGATAGCAATCAGCCCCAGTATTTT
CDR3aa: CAWRRDSNQPQYF

abundance: -
v_gene: TRBV6-5
d_gene: TRBD2
j_gene: TRBJ2-5
CDR3nt: TGTGCCAGCAGTTACTCAGGGACTAGCAGAGAGACCCAGTACTTC
CDR3aa: CASSYSGTSRETQYF

abundance: -
v_gene: TRBV10-1
d_gene: TRBD2
j_gene: TRBJ2-1
CDR3nt: TGCGCCAGCAGTGGGCCTAGCGGGAGGACGGGGAATGAGCAGTTCTTC
CDR3aa: CASSGPSGRTGNEQFF

abundance: -
v_gene: TRBV11-2
d_gene: -
j_gene: TRBJ2-7
CDR3nt: TGTGCCAGCAGCTTAGAATACGGGACACTCGAGCAGTACTTC
CDR3aa: CASSLEYGTLEQYF

abundance: -
v_gene: TRBV5-1
d_gene: -
j_gene: TRBJ1-2
CDR3nt: TGCGCCAGCAGCTTGGTGTCAGGTGGAGGCTACACCTTC
CDR3aa: CASSLVSGGGYTF

abundance: -
v_gene: TRBV14
d_gene: -
j_gene: TRBJ1-2
CDR3nt: TGTGCCAGCAGCCAAGATCCCTGGGCGACAGGCTGGAACTATGGCTACACCTTC
CDR3aa: CASSQDPWATGWNYGYTF

abundance: -
v_gene: TRBV10-3
d_gene: TRBD2
j_gene: TRBJ2-3
CDR3nt: TGTGCCATCAGCGGACTAGCGGGAGGAGGCACAGATACGCAGTATTTT
CDR3aa: CAISGLAGGGTDTQYF

abundance: -
v_gene: TRBV27
d_gene: TRBD1
j_gene: TRBJ1-5
CDR3nt: TGTGCCAGCAGTTTGGGATCGACAGGGAATAGCAATCAGCCCCAGCATTTT
CDR3aa: CASSLGSTGNSNQPQHF

abundance: -
v_gene: TRBV19
d_gene: TRBD1
j_gene: TRBJ2-7
CDR3nt: TGTGCCAGTAGTATCACCGGGACAGGGAACTACGAGCAGTACTTC
CDR3aa: CASSITGTGNYEQYF

abundance: -
v_gene: TRBV15
d_gene: TRBD1
j_gene: TRBJ2-7
CDR3nt: TGTGCCACCAGCAGAGATTTGGACAGGGTCTACGAGCAGTACTTC
CDR3aa: CATSRDLDRVYEQYF

abundance: -
v_gene: TRBV28
d_gene: -
j_gene: TRBJ1-4
CDR3nt: TGTGCCAGCAGCCCTACCCAGGTGTTGGTTGAAAAACTGTTTTTT
CDR3aa: CASSPTQVLVEKLFF

abundance: -
v_gene: TRBV6-5
d_gene: TRBD1
j_gene: TRBJ2-3
CDR3nt: TGTGCCAGCAGTAGGGACAGGGGCGGGACAGATACGCAGTATTTT
CDR3aa: CASSRDRGGTDTQYF

abundance: few
v_gene: TRBV12-5
d_gene: -
j_gene: TRBJ2-5
CDR3nt: TGTGCTAGTGGTTGGGGCAGCCAAGAGACCCAGTACTTC
CDR3aa: CASGWGSQETQYF

abundance: -
v_gene: TRBV5-8
d_gene: TRBD2
j_gene: TRBJ2-3
CDR3nt: TGTGCCAGCAGCCTGGGACTAGCGTTATATGGAGATACGCAGTATTTT
CDR3aa: CASSLGLALYGDTQYF

abundance: -
v_gene: TRBV6-1
d_gene: -
j_gene: TRBJ2-7
CDR3nt: TGTGCCAGCAGTGAAGCCGACTACGAGCAGTACTTC
CDR3aa: CASSEADYEQYF

abundance: -
v_gene: TRBV7-2
d_gene: TRBD2
j_gene: TRBJ2-3
CDR3nt: TGTGCCAGCAGCCTCAGCGGGGGGCCGTTCTTGGATACGCAGTATTTT
CDR3aa: CASSLSGGPFLDTQYF

abundance: -
v_gene: TRBV30
d_gene: -
j_gene: TRBJ1-5
CDR3nt: TGTGCCTGGAGTGTGGTAGAGAGCAATCAGCCCCAGCATTTT
CDR3aa: CAWSVVESNQPQHF

abundance: -
v_gene: TRBV4-3
d_gene: TRBD2
j_gene: TRBJ2-1
CDR3nt: TGCGCCAGCAGCCAAGATTTAGCGGGGGGGTGGTATAGTGAGCAGTTCTTC
CDR3aa: CASSQDLAGGWYSEQFF

abundance: -
v_gene: TRBV7-2
d_gene: TRBD1
j_gene: TRBJ2-5
CDR3nt: TGTGCCAGCAGCTTAGCGCTGGGCAGGGGGGAGACCCAGTACTTC
CDR3aa: CASSLALGRGETQYF

abundance: -
v_gene: TRBV4-3
d_gene: TRBD2
j_gene: TRBJ2-5
CDR3nt: TGCGCCAGCAGCCGAGGTAGCGGGGGGGCCGGAGAGACCCAGTACTTC
CDR3aa: CASSRGSGGAGETQYF

abundance: few
v_gene: TRBV15
d_gene: -
j_gene: TRBJ2-7
CDR3nt: TGTGCCACCAGCAGAGACAGGTTCTACGAGCAGTACTTC
CDR3aa: CATSRDRFYEQYF

abundance: -
v_gene: TRBV28
d_gene: -
j_gene: TRBJ2-1
CDR3nt: TGTGCCAGCACCCGTCTTCCGAGTACTGAGCAGTTCTTC
CDR3aa: CASTRLPSTEQFF

abundance: -
v_gene: TRBV15
d_gene: TRBD1
j_gene: TRBJ2-7
CDR3nt: TGTGCCACCAGCAGAATTATGACAGGGCATCCCTACGAGCAGTACTTC
CDR3aa: CATSRIMTGHPYEQYF

abundance: -
v_gene: TRBV7-9
d_gene: TRBD1
j_gene: TRBJ2-5
CDR3nt: TGTGCCAGCAGCTACGGGACAGGGTATTTGCAAGAGACCCAGTACTTC
CDR3aa: CASSYGTGYLQETQYF

abundance: -
v_gene: TRBV30
d_gene: TRBD1
j_gene: TRBJ1-2
CDR3nt: TGTGCCTGGAGTGTGGGGCCAGGGGGACGTGATGGCTACACCTTC
CDR3aa: CAWSVGPGGRDGYTF

abundance: -
v_gene: TRBV7-9
d_gene: TRBD2
j_gene: TRBJ2-2
CDR3nt: TGTGCCAGCAGCCCCTTGACGGGGGGGCCGACCGGGGAGCTGTTTTTT
CDR3aa: CASSPLTGGPTGELFF

abundance: -
v_gene: TRBV4-1
d_gene: TRBD1
j_gene: TRBJ1-1
CDR3nt: TGCGCCAGCAGCCAAGAGCGACAGGGACGCACTGAAGCTTTCTTT
CDR3aa: CASSQERQGRTEAFF

abundance: -
v_gene: TRBV5-1
d_gene: -
j_gene: TRBJ2-7
CDR3nt: TGCGCCAGCAGCTTGCCAGGGAACTACGAGCAGTACTTC
CDR3aa: CASSLPGNYEQYF

abundance: -
v_gene: TRBV19
d_gene: -
j_gene: TRBJ2-5
CDR3nt: TGTGCCAGTAGTGCCAAACCGGGACTCGAGACCCAGTACTTC
CDR3aa: CASSAKPGLETQYF